Each of the 10 T cell receptor beta chains below was sequenced from the same sample in a study of blood T cell repertoires in COVID-19. This table comes from immunoSEQ multiplex PCR, and its TCRdb copy is limited to in-frame clones, with some not included. The profile shows 60,000 to 80,000 clones, around 87% of them singletons. The sample was peripheral blood. The source is a man aged 65 to 85 with acute or convalescent COVID-19.

This chain uses TRBV7-3 with TRBJ2-1; tentative D call: TRBD1 (5 bases). The CDR3 contains 14 residues. The germline V gene encodes CDR1 SGHTA and CDR2 FQGTGA. Between the trimmed V and J ends, which lost 2 bases and 5 bases, there was a span of 10 bases. For the CDR3, the DNA is TGTGCCAGCAGCTTATCTTCAGGGCACAATGAGCAGTTCTTC. Translated: CASSLSSGHNEQFF.

The chain is built from TRBV6-2 or TRBV6-3 and TRBJ1-2; no reliable D call. V lost 3 bases and J lost 0, with 2 bases in between. From germline, CDR1 is MNHEY and CDR2 SVGEGT. There are 12 residues in the CDR3. CDR3 region: CASSYTNYGYTF. The CDR3 DNA sequence: TGTGCCAGCAGTTATACTAACTATGGCTACACCTTC.

The J gene is TRBJ1-1, the V gene TRBV10-2; TRBD1 aligns across 7 bases. The CDR3 extends over 13 amino acids. Germline V lookup: CDR1 WSHSY, CDR2 SAAADI. The ends lost 6 bases at V and 5 bases at J; junction bases unmatched: 6. This CDR3 reads CASSTTGETEAFF. CDR3 in DNA: TGCGCCAGCAGCACCACAGGGGAGACTGAAGCTTTCTTT.

The chain combines TRBV5-1 with TRBJ2-3; 7 positions agree with TRBD1. The CDR3 contains 15 residues. Germline V lookup: CDR1 SGHRS, CDR2 YFSETQ. The J segment lost 1 base and the V segment lost 0 bases, leaving 2 bases of the junction unmatched. The CDR3 DNA follows: TGCGCCAGCAGCTTGGCCGACAGGGGCACAGATACGCAGTATTTT. This translates into CASSLADRGTDTQYF.

The J gene is TRBJ2-3, the V gene TRBV5-1; 8 positions match TRBD2. The V gene end was trimmed by 0 bases and the J gene end by 1 base; junction bases not matched to a gene: 1. CDR1 and CDR2 from the germline V gene are SGHRS and YFSETQ. This CDR3 spans 15 amino acids. Here the CDR3 reads CASSLELAGTDTQYF. The CDR3 nucleotides read TGCGCCAGCAGCTTGGAACTAGCGGGCACAGATACGCAGTATTTT.

This CDR3 is CASSSWAGVQSNEQFF. The CDR3 nucleotides are TGTGCCAGCAGCTCATGGGCGGGAGTTCAAAGCAATGAGCAGTTCTTC. The V gene is TRBV7-2, the J gene TRBJ2-1; 7 positions agree with TRBD2. Losses at the gene ends were 4 bases for V and 6 bases for J; bases not matched to a gene: 12. Germline V gene data show CDR1 as SGHTA and CDR2 as FQGNSA. The CDR3 consists of 16 residues. Drawing the rest from reference TRBV7-2 and TRBJ2-1, the complete variable domain is GAGVSQSPSNKVTEKGKDVELRCDPISGHTALYWYRQSLGQGLEFLIYFQGNSAPDKSGLPSDRFSAERTGGSVSTLTIQRTQQEDSAVYLCASSSWAGVQSNEQFFGPGTRLTVL.

Comments on this clone: The same CDR3 also results from other DNA sequences found in this sample. The chain combines TRBV9 with TRBJ2-1; TRBD2 aligns across 8 bases. This CDR3 is 15 amino acids long. V shed 0 bases, J shed 4 bases, and the junction held 3 bases outside the gene matches. From germline, CDR1 is SGDLS and CDR2 YYNGEE. In DNA, the CDR3 is TGTGCCAGCAGCGTAGCGGGAGGGTTATACAATGAGCAGTTCTTC. This gives the protein CASSVAGGLYNEQFF.

The chain uses TRBV4-2 and TRBJ1-2; D gene unclear. Germline CDR1 and CDR2: LGHNA and YNFKEQ. V was cut by 0 bases and J by 5 bases, with 13 bases left in between. This CDR3 comprises 15 residues. The CDR3 DNA reads TGTGCCAGCAGCCAAGAAGCATCCACGCGATATGGCTACACCTTC. Translation: CASSQEASTRYGYTF.

The chain is built from TRBV7-9 and TRBJ2-3; 7 positions agree with TRBD2. The junction had 5 bases not matched to a gene; V was cut back by 2 bases and J by 0 bases. Germline CDR1 and CDR2: SEHNR and FQNEAQ (reference sequence). The CDR3 has 16 residues. The CDR3 region is CASSLPAGTSTDTQYF. The CDR3 bases are TGTGCCAGCAGCTTACCAGCGGGAACTAGCACAGATACGCAGTATTTT.

V gene TRBV5-1 combines with J gene TRBJ2-3, with 14 bases identical to TRBD2. The CDR3 contains 17 residues. V lost 4 bases, J lost 6 bases, and 10 bases stayed unmatched. In germline, CDR1 is SGHRS, CDR2 YFSETQ. The CDR3 loop is CASSQGLAGAGGDTQYF. CDR3 nucleotide sequence: TGCGCCAGCAGCCAGGGACTAGCGGGGGCAGGTGGGGATACGCAGTATTTT. Variable domain in full (rest from reference TRBV5-1 and TRBJ2-3): KAGVTQTPRYLIKTRGQQVTLSCSPISGHRSVSWYQQTPGQGLQFLFEYFSETQRNKGNFPGRFSGRQFSNSRSEMNVSTLELGDSALYLCASSQGLAGAGGDTQYFGPGTRLTVL.